The 7 T cell receptor beta chains below were found in one sample sequenced in a study of T cell responses to AZD1222 COVID-19 vaccine (dated by TCRdb to the early 2020s). Library generation was performed with the immunoSEQ multiplex PCR assay. TCRdb mirrors the immuneACCESS table, restricted to in-frame sequences. Some clones are absent from its copies; in checked studies, under half trace to an unresolved V gene, and the reason for the others is unknown. This sample is represented by 120,000 or so clones; approximately 90% of them were singletons. Around 10% of the sample rests with the top ten. The sample's time point label, decoded: baseline before first vaccination. The sample's treatment or condition, from its label and the paper: meningococcal conjugate vaccine given as trial control. Sequencing used peripheral blood, obtained on day 0 of MenACWY control vaccination. These receptors were collected from an adult in good health.

The chain employs TRBV7-3 and TRBJ2-1, with D perhaps matching TRBD2 (6 bases). Germline CDR1 reads SGHTA; CDR2 reads FQGTGA. The CDR3 extends over 16 amino acids. V lost 2 bases and J lost 2, with 13 bases in between. DNA of the CDR3: TGTGCCAGCAGCTTATGGCTCGGGAGCCCCTACAATGAGCAGTTCTTC. It translates to CASSLWLGSPYNEQFF.

V is TRBV12-3 or TRBV12-4 and J is TRBJ1-3; possibly TRBD1 for D (5 bases). V was trimmed by 11 bases and J by 0 bases, leaving 11 bases between them. This CDR3 is 13 amino acids long. DNA of the CDR3: TGTGCCGGCCGGGGGTTCTCTGGAAACACCATATATTTT. Translation gives CAGRGFSGNTIYF.

J is TRBJ2-1 and V is TRBV12-5; 7 positions match TRBD2. This CDR3 spans 15 amino acids. CDR1 and CDR2 from the germline V gene are LGHNT and FRNRAP. V lost 3 bases, J lost 1 base, and 3 bases stayed unmatched. The CDR3 here is CASGLGGRSYNEQFF. The DNA for the CDR3 is TGTGCTAGTGGTTTAGGCGGGAGATCCTACAATGAGCAGTTCTTC.

J is TRBJ1-5 and V is TRBV5-6; tentatively, D is TRBD1 (6 bases). Between the trimmed V and J ends, which lost 4 bases and 4 bases, there was a span of 12 bases. This CDR3 spans 14 amino acids. CDR1 is SGHDT and CDR2 is YYEEEE in the germline V gene. CDR3 in DNA: TGTGCCAGCAGCAATTCTGGACAGAATCAGCCCCAGCATTTT. It translates to CASSNSGQNQPQHF.

The chain carries TRBV25-1 and TRBJ1-1; the D gene is possibly TRBD1 (6 bases). This CDR3 contains 15 residues. CDR1 is MGHDK and CDR2 is SYGVNS in the germline V gene. V lost 8 bases and J 0 bases, leaving 16 bases between the germline ends. The DNA of the CDR3 is TGTGCCAGCGCCTCCGGGGGGCCATTGAACACTGAAGCTTTCTTT. Translating gives CASASGGPLNTEAFF.

The chain links TRBV6-2 or TRBV6-3 to TRBJ2-7; no firm D call. V was trimmed by 5 bases and J by 2 bases, leaving 4 bases between them. Germline CDR1 and CDR2: MNHEY and SVGEGT. This CDR3 is built from 11 residues. The CDR3: CASSNTYEQYF. The CDR3 DNA is TGTGCCAGCAGTAACACCTACGAGCAGTACTTC.

The chain couples TRBV7-9 to TRBJ1-2, with no clear D. The CDR3 loop spans 14 amino acids. The V gene's germline CDR1 is SEHNR and CDR2 FQNEAQ (reference sequence). V was trimmed by 4 bases and J by 6 bases, leaving 15 bases between them. The CDR3 nucleotides are TGTGCCAGCAGCTCTACCCTGACGGGTCATGGCTACACCTTC. Protein product: CASSSTLTGHGYTF.